This T cell receptor beta chain was obtained from a study of blood T cell repertoires in COVID-19 (dated by TCRdb to 2020 to 2021). Regarding the research as a whole: The collaborator samples originated in the United States, Italy and Spain and spanned the acute and convalescent phases of COVID-19. The sample metadata nearly always contained a de-identified subject ID, COVID-19 status, age in years and sex. Where HLA class I and class II types were available, the types were taken from metadata supplied by the sample provider, not from assay-based typing. Subjects who had been exposed to COVID-19, were actively infected with it, or had recovered from it provided the deeply sampled blood TCRbeta repertoires that made up the dataset. The samples were drawn from the first 160 participants of the ongoing ImmuneRACE study and from 950 to 1,500 subjects provided by 6 global collaborators. The material from the prospective study consisted of cDNA or gDNA derived from T cells, B-cell-depleted T cells, or PBMCs. A freely available public database, intended as a resource for researchers studying the immune response to SARS-CoV-2, is where the repertoires were released.

Broader findings and caveats from the paper: How much clinical and demographic metadata was included differed by source and by participant, and the metadata was provided uncurated.

V is shortened by 6 bases, J by 3 bases, and the region joining them spans 15 bases. From the cysteine through the phenylalanine, the CDR3 covers 15 amino acids. Only the CDR3 region is kept as DNA, spanning 45 bases read in frame from base 1. The germline V gene encodes CDR1 SNHLY and CDR2 FYNNEI. Participants in the prospective study were aged about 18 to 90 years, lived in some 24 United States geographic areas, and enrolled through a virtual design. Cohort assignment in the prospective study relied on participant-reported clinical history from a screening survey and a study questionnaire. ImmuneRACE Cohort 3 recovered participants were defined by two consecutive negative NP/OP PCR tests, healthcare professional clearance, or symptom resolution. Each participant in the prospective study had whole blood, serum and a nasopharyngeal or oropharyngeal swab collected by mobile phlebotomists. Over a 2-month period, participants in the prospective study had the option of providing additional blood draws and questionnaires. Before DNA extraction, prospective study blood samples were shipped either frozen or at room temperature.

TCRbeta CDR3 regions were amplified from genomic DNA by means of the immunoSEQ Assay, a bias-controlled multiplex PCR. Per the original workflow: The number of nucleated cells in each sample was estimated by amplification of reference gene primers within the assay. Sequence reads were collapsed and filtered to measure the absolute abundance of every unique TCRbeta CDR3 rearrangement. Productive Simpson clonality was computed per sample as the square root of Simpson's diversity index over productive rearrangements. TCRdb re-hosts the immuneACCESS table, in-frame sequences only. Its copies lack some clones; in the studies checked, an unresolved V gene accounts for under half of them, and the cause for the rest is not known. The V and J calls and the clone size are those of that table, but D and trimming were determined from the DNA. The sample table holds nearly 400,000 clones, of which over 85% were seen once. The top ten hold 1.5% to 2% of the sample.

Turning to this clone: Its antigen remains undetermined. No much larger clonotype is one base removed from it; base qualities were not supplied.

This TCR came from a woman aged 25 to 39 who had recovered from COVID-19. Recombination linked TRBV2 to TRBJ1-5, and possibly TRBD1, on 5 matching bases. What was sequenced was PBMCs or T cells enriched from blood (not recorded which). Read as DNA, the sequence is TGTGCCAGCAGGGAGGGGAGGGGTTACAATCAGCCCCAGCATTTT. It encodes CASREGRGYNQPQHF.